This TCR beta chain is drawn from a study of cytomegalovirus exposure and HLA in healthy donors. V was trimmed by 0 bases and J by 5 bases, leaving 7 bases between them. This CDR3 is 13 amino acids long. From germline, CDR1 is LNHNV and CDR2 YYDKDF (reference sequence). Use of 60 Vbeta and 13 Jbeta primers characterized the PCR. Profiling relied on immunoSEQ multiplex PCR, and the TCRdb table lists in-frame clones only, not all of them. Reported are approximately 110,000 clones; the ten largest clones contain roughly 3.7%. Likely unrecorded immune exposures existed in these nominally healthy donors. Study-level points and caveats: It has been reported that TCR beta sequences accurately predicted the HLA-A and HLA-B alleles of most subjects.

About this clone: What it binds is not known.

The chain has TRBV15 and TRBJ2-5, with unresolved D. The clonotype originates from a man aged 25 to 40 in good health and CMV-seronegative. The material sequenced was PBMCs. The CDR3 is CATSRDPLETQYF. The CDR3 region has the DNA TGTGCCACCAGCAGAGATCCCCTGGAGACCCAGTACTTC.